These 3 T cell receptor beta chains came from one sample sequenced in a study of blood T cell repertoires in COVID-19. Libraries were prepared by immunoSEQ multiplex PCR; TCRdb keeps only in-frame clonotypes and omits some of them. The sample carries 37,000 or so clones, around 81% recorded once. The material sequenced was peripheral blood. The receptors shown here come from a human donor in a cohort sampled during active COVID-19.

The chain couples TRBV13 to TRBJ2-2, with D uncertain. The V and J ends lost 1 base and 1 base respectively, with 7 bases between them. The CDR3 covers 15 residues. Germline V gene sequence: CDR1 PRHDT, CDR2 FYEKMQ (reference sequence). The CDR3 sequence: CASSLVQKNTGELFF. For the CDR3, the DNA is TGTGCCAGCAGCTTAGTACAGAAGAACACCGGGGAGCTGTTTTTT.

The J gene is TRBJ2-7, the V gene TRBV18; the match to TRBD2 covers 7 bases. The CDR3 loop spans 15 amino acids. Per the germline V gene, CDR1 is KGHSH and CDR2 is LQKENI. Trimming at V came to 2 bases and at J to 0 bases, leaving 4 bases not matched to a gene. CDR3 DNA: TGTGCCAGCTCACCATGGCGGGGGAGCTCCTACGAGCAGTACTTC. This sequence encodes CASSPWRGSSYEQYF.

CDR3 amino acids: CASSLGGQGLSWTDTQYF. CDR3 nucleotide sequence: TGTGCCAGCAGCTTAGGGGGACAGGGCTTAAGTTGGACAGATACGCAGTATTTT. The chain uses TRBV7-3 and TRBJ2-3, with 9 positions matching TRBD1. CDR3 size: 18 residues. CDR1 is SGHTA and CDR2 is FQGTGA in the germline V gene. V dropped 2 bases and J dropped 3; count of bases not matched to a gene: 12.